This T cell receptor beta chain was sequenced during a study of long-term antiretroviral therapy in people with HIV (dated by TCRdb to the early 2020s). Looking at the study overall: The earliest samples were collected about a decade before the 2015 WHO recommendation for immediate ART, when ART was typically delayed until CD4 counts fell. Whether ART initiation and durable HIV suppression were associated with changes in peripheral blood TRB repertoire composition and diversity was tested in a retrospective serial study. The cohort contributed about 180 cryopreserved PBMC samples from around 33 adults with confirmed HIV infection, collected serially over a mean of approximately 6 years (range 1-12). Of the roughly 27 participants with HIV, eleven were female. Test extractions of a monoclonal T-cell line alongside 33 polyclonal samples showed no cross-contamination during QIAcube processing.

The immunoSEQ hsTCRB v3.0 assay was used at survey level resolution to sequence the TRB variable region. The targeted TRB sequencing depth was about 40,000-55,000 T-cell genomes per sample. Pooled TRB libraries were sequenced on an Illumina MiSeq with a v3 150-cycle kit. The paper's data handling went like this. Repertoire analysis ran in R within a reproducible Nextflow workflow covering QC, data transformation and analysis. LymphoSeq2, an R package for AIRR-Seq data exploration, was used to implement custom analyses. A few samples that yielded fewer than 5000 total TRB sequences were excluded, so that 150 to 200 HIV repertoires were analyzed. Among the approximately 200 retained HIV repertoires, some 57 were collected before ART initiation and some 130 were collected after ART initiation. Each repertoire was downsampled to 5000 TRB nucleotide sequences, and summary statistics were averaged across 100 downsampling iterations. Only TRB sequences with CDR3 regions of at least seven amino acids were retained for analysis. Two measures captured diversity: a Shannon entropy-derived clonality score and the Gini coefficient. In the repertoire networks, any two of the top 5000 CDR3 amino acid sequences were connected whenever the two sequences differed by an edit distance of one. GLIPH2 predicted antigen specificity groups and MHC restriction for TRB CDR3 amino acid sequences. To flag known CMV, EBV, HIV or tissue antigen associations, CDR3 amino acid sequences were matched against VDJdb and McPAS-TCR. Pre-ART, post-ART and control groups were compared with Wilcoxon signed-rank tests and Holm-Bonferroni correction. TCRdb took over this immuneACCESS table, retaining in-frame rearrangements with V and J assigned. Such tables are incomplete; in checked studies, under half of the missing clones stem from an unresolved V gene, and the remainder is unexplained. The V and J calls and the clone size are those of that table, but D and trimming were determined from the DNA. Recorded for this sample are more than 20,000 clones; about 85% of them occurred a single time. In total, the top ten clones hold around 10% of the sample.

Inclusion was restricted to participants for whom at least one PBMC sample before ART initiation and at least two post-ART samples were available. Every participant with HIV received treatment in the United States of America. Cryopreserved samples of 1-10 million PBMC were thawed and washed before DNA extraction. At the time of the earliest PBMC sample, participants with HIV were aged between roughly 20 and 60 years. PBMC samples were contributed by each participant from 1-4 timepoints before ART initiation and 2-8 timepoints after ART initiation, with a median of 7 samples. For every participant, serial HIV viral load, CD4+ T-cell count, ART history and demographic data were obtained. Genomic DNA was extracted from unsorted PBMC with a Qiagen kit on a QIAcube, processed in batches of 12 samples. As for this clone: No antigen is known for it. Nothing much larger sits one base from this clone, and base qualities are not available.

Broader findings and caveats from the paper: ART initiation was associated with a significant increase in TRB diversity, but diversity stayed significantly below transplant donor controls even after long-term ART. Since PBMC availability was limited, sequencing covered only the TCR beta chain, with no alpha chain pairing. CDR3 length ranges in HIV repertoires were narrower than in controls, and network structure suggested an antigen-experienced repertoire with only a slight naive shift after ART. No data were available on ART adherence, viral resistance or therapy changes, limiting inferences about post-ART repertoire changes. At every time point, the repertoire was dominated by expanded TRB clones first identified before ART initiation, although this dominance fluctuated and, in many PLHIV, declined after ART. The samples were dated from about 2003 to 2018, and the ART regimens that were used may be less effective than current ART regimens. Because cell numbers in pre-ART samples were limited, unsorted PBMC were profiled instead of sorted CD4+ and CD8+ T cells.

This TCR was recovered from a man aged 35 to 55 with HIV. The input for sequencing was unsorted PBMCs, taken 2.3 years after starting antiretroviral therapy.

The CDR3 sequence is CASSETTSGGRYEQYF. The DNA reads as follows: TGTGCCAGCAGCGAAACAACTAGCGGGGGGCGGTACGAGCAGTACTTC. The chain is made from TRBV13 and TRBJ2-7, with TRBD2 identical over 12 junction bases. Trimming removed 5 bases from V and 4 bases from J; the gene matches leave 9 bases unexplained. Spanning cysteine to phenylalanine, the CDR3 consists of 16 amino acids. Only the CDR3 part of the read is kept: 48 bases, read in frame from the first base. The germline V gene (reference sequence) gives CDR1 as PRHDT and CDR2 as FYEKMQ.